This T cell receptor beta chain was recovered during a study of blood T cell repertoires in COVID-19. Study-wide background: COVID-19 samples, acute and convalescent, were from the United States, Italy and Spain. T cells, B-cell-depleted T cells, or PBMCs provided the cDNA or gDNA that served as material.

Only one count was recorded for this clone. The CDR3 runs 14 residues. Germline CDR1 is MNHEY and CDR2 is SVGEGT. V was pared by 1 base and J by 6 bases, with 11 bases between. Per the original data handling: Reference gene primer amplification in the assay estimated nucleated cell counts. Profiling relied on immunoSEQ multiplex PCR, and the TCRdb table lists in-frame clones only, not all of them. The DNA gave D and trimming, while V, J and clone size come from that table. In the table there are approximately 110,000 clones, about 81% of which are singletons. The clonotype comes from a man between 65 and 80 years old with acute or convalescent COVID-19. The sample was peripheral blood. The chain has TRBV6-2 or TRBV6-3 and TRBJ2-3; perhaps TRBD2 as D (6 bases). This chain's CDR3 is CASSYWGVSDTQYF. CDR3 nucleotides: TGTGCCAGCAGTTACTGGGGGGTTTCCGATACGCAGTATTTT.